The TCR beta chain under discussion was sequenced for a study of CD8 T cells in Susac syndrome. Control patients had untreated stable or active relapsing-remitting multiple sclerosis by revised McDonald criteria. The CDR3 length is 14 residues. V lost 5 bases, J lost 3 bases, and 11 bases lay in between. Reverse transcription of 0.5 to 1 ug RNA was performed with random hexamers. An immunoSEQ multiplex PCR generated amplified TCR beta CDR3 products spanning 54 Vbeta and 13 Jbeta. One entry per CDR3 protein, called by TCRdb with MiXCR from the immunoSEQ multiplex PCR reads. Of more than 95,000 distinct CDR3 sequences in the sample, just over 90% were seen once.

V and J are TRBV12-3 or TRBV12-4 and TRBJ1-5; D is perhaps TRBD1 (5 bases). The material sequenced was CD8+ T cells from PBMCs. The sequence derives from a human donor with multiple sclerosis. CDR3 loop: CASSPTAYNQPQHF. The DNA of the CDR3 is TGTGCCAGCAGTCCGACAGCTTACAATCAGCCCCAGCATTTT.